Shown below are 20 T cell receptor beta chains from a single sample sequenced in a study of blood T cell repertoires in COVID-19. Assay: immunoSEQ multiplex PCR; the TCRdb copy retains only in-frame clones and omits some. Of about 210,000 clones listed, under 90% are singletons. Sequencing input: peripheral blood. The receptors shown here come from a woman of 80 years or more with COVID-19, enrolled during active disease.

This rearrangement joins TRBV5-6 to TRBJ1-2; possibly TRBD1 for D (6 bases). Trimming took off 4 bases at V and 4 bases at J, with 11 bases between the two ends. The CDR3 has 13 amino acids. The germline gives CDR1 SGHDT, CDR2 YYEEEE. Here the CDR3 reads CASSPGDGYGYTF. The DNA for the CDR3 is TGTGCCAGCAGCCCAGGGGACGGCTATGGCTACACCTTC.

The genes are TRBV6-1 and TRBJ2-1, with 10 bases lining up with TRBD2. Losses at the gene ends were 0 bases for V and 2 bases for J; bases not matched to a gene: 4. CDR1 and CDR2 from the germline V gene are MNHNS and SASEGT. The CDR3 consists of 17 residues. CDR3 residues: CASSEAQSGGAYNEQFF. DNA of the CDR3: TGTGCCAGCAGTGAAGCGCAGAGCGGGGGGGCCTACAATGAGCAGTTCTTC.

The gene calls are TRBV6-5 and TRBJ1-1; TRBD1 matches 7 bases. The CDR3 extends over 14 amino acids. Germline values: CDR1 MNHEY, CDR2 SVGAGI. V lost 5 bases, J lost 1 base, and 4 bases stayed unmatched. CDR3 loop: CASSPTGKNTEAFF. CDR3 DNA: TGTGCCAGCAGTCCGACAGGGAAGAACACTGAAGCTTTCTTT.

This clone was detected once. The V gene is TRBV7-2, the J gene TRBJ2-5; TRBD2 agrees at 10 bases. This CDR3 region has 19 residues. Germline loops: CDR1 SGHTA, CDR2 FQGNSA. After removal of 2 bases from V and 5 bases from J, the junction contained 17 bases not matched to a gene. The CDR3 DNA sequence: TGTGCCAGCAGCTTACGGAGAGCTAGCGGGGGTTCGATTCGGGAGACCCAGTACTTC. It yields the protein CASSLRRASGGSIRETQYF.

Of note for this clone: Other DNA sequences in this specimen translate into the identical CDR3. The rearrangement uses TRBV6-5 and TRBJ2-1; D possibly corresponds to TRBD2 (7 bases). CDR1 and CDR2 from the germline V gene are MNHEY and SVGAGI. The CDR3 contains 15 residues. V dropped 6 bases and J dropped 1 base, with 13 bases sitting between them. The CDR3 here is CASRRGGTSYNEQFF. The CDR3 nucleotides are TGTGCCAGCAGGAGGGGGGGGACATCCTACAATGAGCAGTTCTTC.

This clone was recorded a few times. This chain joins TRBV23-1 and TRBJ2-1; TRBD1 matches at 11 bases. TRBV23-1 falls under the ORF class, with uncertain function. The CDR3 spans 22 residues. J gave up 0 bases and V 4 bases, and 20 bases lay outside the gene matches. CDR3 region: CASSRTIRDRGFRESSYNEQFF. The DNA for the CDR3 is TGCGCCAGCAGTCGCACGATCCGGGACAGGGGGTTTAGAGAGAGCTCCTACAATGAGCAGTTCTTC.

Remarks on this clone: One end of the junction fails to match germline, which may point to a read error. The chain recombines TRBV11-2 with TRBJ2-7, with D possibly matching TRBD1 (5 bases). Germline assignment: CDR1 SGHAT and CDR2 FQNNGV. The length of the CDR3 is 12 residues. The chain's CDR3 is CARSPGSYEQYF. The CDR3 bases are TGTGCCCGCAGCCCAGGGTCCTACGAGCAGTACTTC.

J is TRBJ2-3 and V is TRBV24-1; D might be TRBD2 (6 bases). CDR3 length equals 12 residues. Germline V gene lookup returns CDR1 KGHDR and CDR2 SFDVKD. V was clipped by 5 bases and J by 11 bases, with 13 bases between them. In DNA form, the CDR3 reads TGTGCCACCAGTGGAGGCCGGAGGGAGCAGTATTTT. As protein: CATSGGRREQYF.

The chain employs TRBV19 and TRBJ2-5, with D perhaps matching TRBD1 (6 bases). Germline V gene lookup returns CDR1 LNHDA and CDR2 SQIVND (reference sequence). V was trimmed by 5 bases and J by 5 bases, leaving 12 bases between them. The CDR3 totals 13 residues. For the CDR3, the DNA is TGTGCCAGTAGTCTCGGGACATTGGAGACCCAGTACTTC. It translates to CASSLGTLETQYF.

The rearrangement links TRBV11-1 to TRBJ2-7; D gene uncertain. The germline CDR1 and CDR2 sequences are SGHAT and FQDESV (reference sequence). This CDR3 comprises 13 residues. Deletions cut 6 bases from V and 5 bases from J, with 14 bases between. CDR3 amino acids: CASSFLAKNEQYF. CDR3 nucleotides: TGTGCCAGCAGTTTTTTGGCCAAAAACGAGCAGTACTTC.

The chain recombines TRBV18 with TRBJ2-2, with D possibly matching TRBD1 (5 bases). The CDR3 spans 15 residues. From germline, CDR1 is KGHSH and CDR2 LQKENI. V lost 3 bases to trimming and J lost 0 bases, with 8 bases between them. As DNA, the CDR3 is TGTGCCAGCTCACCGCGACAGACGAACACCGGGGAGCTGTTTTTT. As protein: CASSPRQTNTGELFF.

The chain couples TRBV19 to TRBJ1-1; 8 bases match TRBD1. The CDR3 is made up of 13 amino acids. Unmatched junction bases numbered 5, after V lost 6 bases and J lost 5 bases. Germline assignment: CDR1 LNHDA and CDR2 SQIVND (reference sequence). CDR3 bases: TGTGCCAGTAGCTCCGACAGGGGAACTGAAGCTTTCTTT. It codes for CASSSDRGTEAFF. The full variable domain, completed using reference TRBV19 and TRBJ1-1, is DGGITQSPKYLFRKEGQNVTLSCEQNLNHDAMYWYRQDPGQGLRLIYYSQIVNDFQKGDIAEGYSVSREKKESFPLTVTSAQKNPTAFYLCASSSDRGTEAFFGQGTRLTVV.

V gene TRBV5-4 combines with J gene TRBJ2-5; 7 positions agree with TRBD1. This CDR3 spans 15 amino acids. Germline values: CDR1 SGHNT, CDR2 YYREEE (reference sequence). The V and J ends lost 2 bases and 1 base, in that order; junction bases with no gene match: 5. The chain's CDR3 is CASSFTTGPQETQYF. In DNA form, the CDR3 reads TGTGCCAGCAGCTTTACGACAGGGCCCCAAGAGACCCAGTACTTC. The full variable domain, with the rest looked up from reference TRBV5-4 and TRBJ2-5, is ETGVTQSPTHLIKTRGQQVTLRCSSQSGHNTVSWYQQALGQGPQFIFQYYREEENGRGNFPPRFSGLQFPNYSSELNVNALELDDSALYLCASSFTTGPQETQYFGPGTRLLVL.

The V gene is TRBV6-5, the J gene TRBJ1-4, with D maybe TRBD1 (5 bases). Germline V gives CDR1 MNHEY, CDR2 SVGAGI. This CDR3 is 14 amino acids long. Deletions cut 7 bases from V and 5 bases from J, with 14 bases between. The CDR3 loop reads CASKGGAPNEKLFF. CDR3 in DNA: TGTGCCAGCAAGGGCGGGGCTCCGAATGAAAAACTGTTTTTT.

The rearrangement links TRBV28 to TRBJ2-7; D call uncertain. V was clipped by 2 bases and J by 0 bases, with 8 bases between them. The CDR3 length is 14 residues. CDR1 is MDHEN and CDR2 is SYDVKM in the germline V gene. The CDR3 loop reads CASSLDTLSYEQYF. For the CDR3, the DNA is TGTGCCAGCAGTTTAGACACCCTCTCCTACGAGCAGTACTTC.

This chain uses TRBV10-3 with TRBJ1-1; perhaps TRBD1 as D (6 bases). This CDR3 comprises 11 residues. Germline-derived CDR1 and CDR2 are ENHRY and SYGVKD. V lost 7 bases to trimming and J lost 6 bases, with 9 bases between them. The CDR3 sequence: CAINTGSEAFF. The DNA for the CDR3 is TGTGCCATCAATACAGGGTCTGAAGCTTTCTTT.

As concerns this clone: Compared with germline, one end of the junction differs, possibly owing to a read error. This chain connects TRBV29-1 to TRBJ2-2, with a weak D call TRBD1 (6 bases). Germline V gives CDR1 SQVTM, CDR2 ANQGSEA. The CDR3 loop spans 16 amino acids. The CDR3 DNA sequence: TGCAGCGTCGAAGGAATACAGGGCGCCGGCACCGGGGAGCTGTTTTTT. As protein: CSVEGIQGAGTGELFF.

The V and J genes are TRBV6-4 and TRBJ2-4, with TRBD1 identical over 10 bases. The CDR3 consists of 13 residues. V gave up 6 bases and J gave up 8 bases; unmatched junction bases: 4. Germline V gene data show CDR1 as MRHNA and CDR2 as SNTAGT. The CDR3, as DNA: TGTGCCAGCAGCCGGGACAGGGGCGACATTCAGTACTTC. As protein: CASSRDRGDIQYF.

The rearrangement links TRBV12-5 to TRBJ1-2; TRBD1 matches 11 bases. Trimming at V came to 5 bases and at J to 8 bases, leaving 4 bases not matched to a gene. There are 13 residues in the CDR3. The germline gives CDR1 LGHNT, CDR2 FRNRAP. The CDR3 bases are TGTGCTAGTGGTAGGACAGGGGGCCGCGGCTACACCTTC. Its translation: CASGRTGGRGYTF.

This chain joins TRBV28 and TRBJ1-1, with TRBD1 matching 7 bases. In germline, CDR1 is MDHEN, CDR2 SYDVKM. This CDR3 is built from 11 residues. V gave up 6 bases and J gave up 6 bases; unmatched junction bases: 1. This chain's CDR3 is CASRGTAEAFF. CDR3 in DNA: TGTGCCAGCAGGGGGACAGCTGAAGCTTTCTTT.